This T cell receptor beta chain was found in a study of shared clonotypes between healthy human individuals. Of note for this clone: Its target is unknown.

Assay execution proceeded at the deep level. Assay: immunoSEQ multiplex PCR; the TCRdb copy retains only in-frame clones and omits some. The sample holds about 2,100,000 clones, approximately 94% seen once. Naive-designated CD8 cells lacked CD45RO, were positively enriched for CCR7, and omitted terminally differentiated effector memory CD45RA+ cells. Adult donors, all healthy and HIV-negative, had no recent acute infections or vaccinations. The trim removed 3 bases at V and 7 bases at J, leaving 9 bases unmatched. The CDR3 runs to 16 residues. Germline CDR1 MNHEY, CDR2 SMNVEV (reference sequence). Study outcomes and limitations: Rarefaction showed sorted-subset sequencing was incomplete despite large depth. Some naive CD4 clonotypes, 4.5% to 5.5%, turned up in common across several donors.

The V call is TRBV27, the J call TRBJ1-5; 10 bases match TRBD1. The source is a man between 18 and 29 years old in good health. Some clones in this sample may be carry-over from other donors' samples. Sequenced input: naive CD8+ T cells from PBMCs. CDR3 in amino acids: CASSFIPRDRGQPQHF. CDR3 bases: TGTGCCAGCAGTTTCATTCCCCGGGACAGGGGACAGCCCCAGCATTTT.